One and the same sample provided the 32 T cell receptor beta chains below, sequenced in a study of blood T cell repertoires in COVID-19. The table came from immunoSEQ multiplex PCR; TCRdb's copy has only in-frame clones and leaves some out. The data contain about 150,000 clones, roughly four fifths of them singletons. Sequenced material: peripheral blood. The receptors were sampled from a human donor with acute or convalescent COVID-19. The donor label of this sample is uncertain.

J is TRBJ2-5 and V is TRBV7-9, with a tentative D call TRBD1 (5 bases). Germline assignment: CDR1 SEHNR and CDR2 FQNEAQ (reference sequence). With 5 bases removed from V and 5 bases from J, the gap between germline ends came to 18 bases. This CDR3 comprises 15 residues. DNA for the CDR3: TGTGCCAGCAGCCAAGGGCAGGGTTCAAGGGAGACCCAGTACTTC. It codes for CASSQGQGSRETQYF.

This chain joins TRBV7-9 and TRBJ2-1; 9 bases fit TRBD1. J was trimmed by 10 bases and V by 4 bases; bases with no gene match: 8. Germline CDR1 SEHNR, CDR2 FQNEAQ (reference sequence). The CDR3 contains 14 residues. CDR3 sequence (DNA): TGTGCCAGCAGCTCACAACAGGGGGCGGGGGAGCAGTTCTTC. Translating gives CASSSQQGAGEQFF.

The gene calls are TRBV7-9 and TRBJ2-7; tentatively, D is TRBD2 (6 bases). This CDR3 has 14 amino acids. The germline gives CDR1 SEHNR, CDR2 FQNEAQ (reference sequence). With 6 bases removed from V and 7 bases from J, the gap between germline ends came to 19 bases. The CDR3 sequence is CASSSGDGRREQYF. Written as DNA, the CDR3 is TGTGCCAGCAGTTCGGGGGACGGGCGGAGGGAGCAGTACTTC.

The rearrangement links TRBV29-1 to TRBJ1-5; TRBD1 matches at 8 bases. The CDR3 contains 15 residues. The V gene's germline CDR1 is SQVTM and CDR2 ANQGSEA. Trimming removed 4 bases from V and 2 bases from J; junction bases left unmatched: 7. CDR3 sequence: CSVVTGGRGNQPQHF. CDR3 sequence (DNA): TGCAGCGTTGTAACAGGGGGACGCGGCAATCAGCCCCAGCATTTT.

The chain is built from TRBV7-9 and TRBJ2-7; D is perhaps TRBD1 (6 bases). Trimming took off 2 bases at V and 4 bases at J, with 12 bases between the two ends. CDR3 length: 14 amino acids. The V gene's germline CDR1 is SEHNR and CDR2 FQNEAQ (reference sequence). The DNA of the CDR3 is TGTGCCAGCAGCTTATCAGGGGACGGATACGAGCAGTACTTC. This gives the protein CASSLSGDGYEQYF. Full variable domain (outside the CDR3, taken from reference TRBV7-9 and TRBJ2-7): DTGVSQNPRHKITKRGQNVTFRCDPISEHNRLYWYRQTLGQGPEFLTYFQNEAQLEKSRLLSDRFSAERPKGSFSTLEIQRTEQGDSAMYLCASSLSGDGYEQYFGPGTRLTVT.

The chain combines TRBV11-3 with TRBJ1-4; tentatively, D is TRBD1 (5 bases). Germline V CDR1 and CDR2: SGHNT, YENEEA. The CDR3 contains 15 residues. Trimming cost V 3 bases and J 2 bases, with 10 bases left between them. CDR3 DNA: TGTGCCAGCAGCTTGACTTCAGGGACTAATGAAAAACTGTTTTTT. Its translation: CASSLTSGTNEKLFF.

V and J are TRBV19 and TRBJ1-4; possible D gene TRBD1, 6 bases. Germline loops: CDR1 LNHDA, CDR2 SQIVND (reference sequence). V was pared by 4 bases and J by 8 bases, with 17 bases between. This CDR3 region has 15 residues. The CDR3 sequence: CASSTTGNGREKLFF. The CDR3 coding sequence is TGTGCCAGTAGTACTACAGGGAACGGAAGAGAAAAACTGTTTTTT.

This clone has a single count. The V gene is TRBV5-1, the J gene TRBJ2-5; 7 bases match TRBD1. In germline, CDR1 is SGHRS, CDR2 YFSETQ. The CDR3 is 13 residues long. With 3 bases clipped from V and 2 bases from J, the junction kept 1 base outside the gene matches. The CDR3 bases are TGCGCCAGCAGCTCGGGACAGCAAGAGACCCAGTACTTC. Translation: CASSSGQQETQYF. Supplemented by reference TRBV5-1 and TRBJ2-5, the full variable domain reads KAGVTQTPRYLIKTRGQQVTLSCSPISGHRSVSWYQQTPGQGLQFLFEYFSETQRNKGNFPGRFSGRQFSNSRSEMNVSTLELGDSALYLCASSSGQQETQYFGPGTRLLVL.

This chain connects TRBV11-2 to TRBJ1-6; TRBD1 might be the D (6 bases). The CDR3 totals 15 residues. V gave up 4 bases and J gave up 5 bases, with 12 bases separating them. The germline V gene has CDR1 SGHAT and CDR2 FQNNGV. CDR3 residues: CASSSEGGNNSPLHF. DNA for the CDR3: TGTGCCAGCAGCTCAGAAGGGGGAAATAATTCACCCCTCCACTTT.

This sequence joins TRBV19 and TRBJ1-1, with 7 nucleotides matching TRBD1. Germline-derived CDR1 and CDR2 are LNHDA and SQIVND (reference sequence). V lost 0 bases to trimming and J lost 5 bases; unmatched junction nucleotides: 9. The CDR3 has 16 amino acids. CDR3 nucleotides: TGTGCCAGTAGTATAGATAGAGGGGGCCGCAATACTGAAGCTTTCTTT. Protein product: CASSIDRGGRNTEAFF.

This chain joins TRBV7-9 and TRBJ1-1; TRBD1 might be the D (5 bases). Trimming cost V 5 bases and J 7 bases, with 14 bases left between them. The germline gives CDR1 SEHNR, CDR2 FQNEAQ (reference sequence). The CDR3 contains 13 residues. Here the CDR3 reads CASSVGGGLEAFF. The CDR3 DNA reads as TGTGCCAGCAGCGTCGGGGGAGGGCTTGAAGCTTTCTTT.

The chain is built from TRBV7-9 and TRBJ1-6; unclear D gene. Trimming shortened V by 4 bases and J by 2 bases, and 15 bases separated the two germline ends. In germline, CDR1 is SEHNR, CDR2 FQNEAQ (reference sequence). This CDR3 has 17 residues. CDR3 region: CASSSTSVEAYNSPLHF. CDR3 nucleotides: TGTGCCAGCAGCTCCACCTCGGTAGAGGCCTATAATTCACCCCTCCACTTT.

This chain joins TRBV20-1 and TRBJ2-1, with 8 bases aligning to TRBD2. J lost 9 bases, V lost 3 bases, and 7 bases had no gene match. CDR1 is DFQATT, CDR2 SNEGSKA, per germline (reference sequence). This CDR3 is built from 13 residues. In DNA form, the CDR3 reads TGCAGTGCTAGTAGAGCGGGGGTAGGTGAGCAGTTCTTC. This gives the protein CSASRAGVGEQFF.

This clone appeared a single time. The chain joins TRBV5-4 to TRBJ2-2; TRBD2 matches 10 bases. The CDR3 is made up of 16 amino acids. The V gene's germline CDR1 is SGHNT and CDR2 YYREEE (reference sequence). With V trimmed by 0 bases and J by 7 bases, 6 bases remained unmatched. The CDR3 sequence is CASSLESGGAGGELFF. CDR3 DNA: TGTGCCAGCAGCTTGGAGAGCGGGGGGGCCGGCGGGGAGCTGTTTTTT.

The chain couples TRBV21-1 to TRBJ2-7; the table assigns TRBD1, which was not confirmed against the DNA. TRBV21-1 is a listed pseudogene. The CDR3 totals 17 residues. The chain's CDR3 is CASSKPGTGGCPYEQYV. DNA of the CDR3: TGTGCCAGCAGCAAACCGGGGACAGGGGGATGTCCCTACGAGCAGTACGTC.

CDR3 DNA: TGTGCCAGTAGTATAGTTCCAGGGCCGGGCTATGGCTACACCTTC. This codes for CASSIVPGPGYGYTF. The chain is built from TRBV19 and TRBJ1-2, with D possibly being TRBD1 (5 bases). Deletions cut 1 base from V and 4 bases from J, with 13 bases between. This CDR3 has 15 amino acids. Germline CDR1 reads LNHDA; CDR2 reads SQIVND (reference sequence).

The genes are TRBV10-2 and TRBJ2-7; 7 bases align to TRBD2. The CDR3 runs to 14 residues. V shed 8 bases, J shed 6 bases, and the junction held 13 bases outside the gene matches. The germline V gene has CDR1 WSHSY and CDR2 SAAADI. CDR3 bases: TGCGCCAGCGGGGGGGTCAGGGTTCACGGCGAGCAGTACTTC. It yields the protein CASGGVRVHGEQYF.

The chain employs TRBV7-9 and TRBJ2-3; 10 bases fit TRBD2. CDR1 is SEHNR and CDR2 is FQNEAQ in the germline V gene (reference sequence). Trimming removed 7 bases from V and 10 bases from J; junction bases left unmatched: 11. This CDR3 has 14 amino acids. The CDR3 DNA sequence: TGTGCCAGCATTACTAGCGGGGCCTTGTTGGCGCAGTATTTT. It encodes CASITSGALLAQYF.

In this sample, this clone turned up a few times. The genes are TRBV12-1 and TRBJ1-2; TRBD1, the D gene given by the table, was not confirmed from the DNA. TRBV12-1 has pseudogene status. The CDR3 spans 13 residues. The CDR3 protein is CASSLTGGDGYTF. The CDR3, as DNA: TGTGCCAGCAGCTTAACAGGGGGCGATGGCTACACCTTC.

CDR3 in DNA: TGTGCCAGCAGCCCCAGGGAGGGGGGGAATTATGAAAAACTGTTTTTT. Translated, it gives CASSPREGGNYEKLFF. V usage is TRBV11-2 and J usage is TRBJ1-4; TRBD1 might be the D (6 bases). This CDR3 is 16 amino acids long. V shed 5 bases and J shed 6 bases, with 19 bases lying between them. Germline V CDR1 and CDR2: SGHAT, FQNNGV.

The chain joins TRBV7-2 to TRBJ1-4, with D uncertain. Germline V gives CDR1 SGHTA, CDR2 FQGNSA. The V gene lost 0 bases and the J gene lost 7 bases, with 15 bases spanning the gap. The CDR3 runs 16 residues. CDR3 residues: CASSLAPSGSGEKLFF. The CDR3 nucleotides read TGTGCCAGCAGCTTAGCCCCCTCGGGGAGTGGTGAAAAACTGTTTTTT. The variable domain in full, completed from reference TRBV7-2 and TRBJ1-4, reads GAGVSQSPSNKVTEKGKDVELRCDPISGHTALYWYRQSLGQGLEFLIYFQGNSAPDKSGLPSDRFSAERTGGSVSTLTIQRTQQEDSAVYLCASSLAPSGSGEKLFFGSGTQLSVL.

The table lists this clone with many counts. The genes are TRBV9 and TRBJ2-3, with D unclear. Germline assignment: CDR1 SGDLS and CDR2 YYNGEE. V was trimmed by 0 bases and J by 6 bases, leaving 5 bases between them. CDR3 size: 12 residues. The CDR3 loop is CASSVATDTQYF. In nucleotides, the CDR3 is TGTGCCAGCAGCGTAGCTACGGATACGCAGTATTTT.

This chain connects TRBV6-5 to TRBJ2-4; 7 bases are shared with TRBD1. Germline V CDR1 and CDR2: MNHEY, SVGAGI. V lost 6 bases and J lost 6; bases outside the gene matches: 8. This CDR3 spans 14 amino acids. The CDR3 sequence: CASRAPRQGNIQYF. In DNA, the CDR3 is TGTGCCAGCAGAGCACCTCGACAGGGAAACATTCAGTACTTC.

The genes are TRBV6-6 and TRBJ2-7; TRBD2 aligns across 9 bases. The CDR3 is 12 amino acids. Germline V gene lookup returns CDR1 MNHNY and CDR2 SVGAGI (reference sequence). J lost 6 bases, V lost 8 bases, and 5 bases had no gene match. This CDR3 reads CASGLSGGEQYV. The CDR3 DNA follows: TGTGCCAGCGGTCTTAGCGGGGGCGAGCAGTACGTC.

Note on this clone: The junction shows a germline mismatch at one end, possibly a read error. The rearrangement joins TRBV19 to TRBJ1-1; tentative D call: TRBD1 (5 bases). CDR3 length equals 14 residues. The germline V gene has CDR1 LNHDA and CDR2 SQIVND (reference sequence). The CDR3 protein is CVSSMGQQMTEAFF. The CDR3 region has the DNA TGTGTCAGTAGTATGGGGCAGCAAATGACTGAAGCTTTCTTT.

This chain connects TRBV28 to TRBJ1-5; a possible D gene is TRBD1 (5 bases). The CDR3 is 15 residues long. The V gene lost 4 bases and the J gene lost 4 bases, with 14 bases spanning the gap. Germline CDR1 and CDR2: MDHEN and SYDVKM. CDR3 protein: CASSSQGPSNQPQHF. The CDR3 nucleotides are TGTGCCAGCAGTTCTCAGGGCCCCTCAAATCAGCCCCAGCATTTT.

The chain employs TRBV3-1 (or the pseudogene TRBV3-2) and TRBJ1-1, with TRBD1 as a possible D gene (5 bases). The CDR3 consists of 13 residues. The V end lost 5 bases, the J end lost 5 bases, and 12 bases lay between the germline ends. Looked up from germline, CDR1 is LGHDT and CDR2 is YNNKEL (reference sequence). CDR3 sequence (DNA): TGTGCCAGCAGCGCTTACCAGGGAACTGAAGCTTTCTTT. It is translated as CASSAYQGTEAFF.

The chain uses TRBV24-1 and TRBJ2-2; D may be TRBD1 (6 bases). CDR1 is KGHDR and CDR2 is SFDVKD in the germline V gene. This CDR3 comprises 15 residues. The V end lost 4 bases, the J end lost 4 bases, and 12 bases lay between the germline ends. The CDR3, as DNA: TGTGCCACCAGTGACCCCGGACAGCGCACCGGGGAGCTGTTTTTT. Translating it yields CATSDPGQRTGELFF.

CDR3 coding DNA: TGTGCCAGTAGTATAGTGGACAAGTATGGCTACACCTTC. Amino acid sequence: CASSIVDKYGYTF. The V gene is TRBV19, the J gene TRBJ1-2; D is perhaps TRBD1 (5 bases). V lost 1 base and J 5 bases, leaving 8 bases between the germline ends. The V gene's germline CDR1 is LNHDA and CDR2 SQIVND (reference sequence). This CDR3 spans 13 amino acids.

In this sample, this clone turned up once. The J gene is TRBJ2-7, the V gene TRBV6-5, with TRBD1 matching 7 bases. With V trimmed by 11 bases and J by 4 bases, 5 bases remained unmatched. This CDR3 is 11 amino acids long. In germline, CDR1 is MNHEY, CDR2 SVGAGI. CDR3 DNA: TGTGCCTCCCGACAGGGATACGAGCAGTACGTC. This encodes CASRQGYEQYV.

Only a few counts were recorded for this clone. The chain carries TRBV18 and TRBJ1-1, with D tentatively TRBD1 (5 bases). Germline-derived CDR1 and CDR2 are KGHSH and LQKENI. This CDR3 is built from 13 residues. Trimming removed 2 bases at V and 1 base at J, with 5 bases between. The CDR3 DNA reads TGTGCCAGCTCACCAGGGGCGAACACTGAAGCTTTCTTT. Protein: CASSPGANTEAFF. The full variable domain, its missing parts supplied by reference TRBV18 and TRBJ1-1, is NAGVMQNPRHLVRRRGQEARLRCSPMKGHSHVYWYRQLPEEGLKFMVYLQKENIIDESGMPKERFSAEFPKEGPSILRIQQVVRGDSAAYFCASSPGANTEAFFGQGTRLTVV.

The chain joins TRBV5-4 to TRBJ2-5; 15 bases map to TRBD2. The germline V gene encodes CDR1 SGHNT and CDR2 YYREEE (reference sequence). The CDR3 is made up of 17 amino acids. After removal of 4 bases from V and 3 bases from J, the junction contained 7 bases not matched to a gene. CDR3 in amino acids: CASSPGLAGGPEETQYF. CDR3 coding DNA: TGTGCCAGCAGCCCTGGACTAGCGGGGGGGCCGGAAGAGACCCAGTACTTC.